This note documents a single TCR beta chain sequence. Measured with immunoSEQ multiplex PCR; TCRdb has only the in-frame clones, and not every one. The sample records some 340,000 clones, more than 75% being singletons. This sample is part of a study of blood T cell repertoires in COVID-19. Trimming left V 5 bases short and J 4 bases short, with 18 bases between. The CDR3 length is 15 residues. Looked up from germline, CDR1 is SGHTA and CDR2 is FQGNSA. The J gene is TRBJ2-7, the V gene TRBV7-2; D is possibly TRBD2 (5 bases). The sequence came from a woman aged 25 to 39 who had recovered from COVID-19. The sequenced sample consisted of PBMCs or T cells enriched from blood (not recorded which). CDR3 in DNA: TGTGCCAGCAGCCCACGGGCCGCCGGCGGGTACGAGCAGTACTTC. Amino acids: CASSPRAAGGYEQYF. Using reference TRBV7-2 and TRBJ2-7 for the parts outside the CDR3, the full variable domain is GAGVSQSPSNKVTEKGKDVELRCDPISGHTALYWYRQSLGQGLEFLIYFQGNSAPDKSGLPSDRFSAERTGGSVSTLTIQRTQQEDSAVYLCASSPRAAGGYEQYFGPGTRLTVT.